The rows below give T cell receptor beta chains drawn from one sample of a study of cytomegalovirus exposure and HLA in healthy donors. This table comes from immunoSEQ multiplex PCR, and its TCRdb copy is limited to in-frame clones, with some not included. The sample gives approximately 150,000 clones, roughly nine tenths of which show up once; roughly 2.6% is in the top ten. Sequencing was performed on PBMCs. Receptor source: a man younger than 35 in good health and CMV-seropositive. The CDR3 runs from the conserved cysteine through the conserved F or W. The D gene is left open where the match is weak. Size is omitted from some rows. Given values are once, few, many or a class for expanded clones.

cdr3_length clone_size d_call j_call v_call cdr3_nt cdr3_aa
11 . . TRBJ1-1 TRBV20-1 TGCAGTGCTAGTAGAAACACTGAAGCTTTCTTT CSASRNTEAFF
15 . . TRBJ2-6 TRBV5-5 TGTGCCAGCACCCTGCAACAGTCTGGGGCCAACGTCCTGACTTTC CASTLQQSGANVLTF
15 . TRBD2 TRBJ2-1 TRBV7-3 TGTGCCAGCAGCGTTAGCGGGGTCTCCTACAATGAGCAGTTCTTC CASSVSGVSYNEQFF
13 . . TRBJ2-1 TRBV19 TGTGCCAGTAGCCATAGAAAATTAAATGAGCAGTTCTTC CASSHRKLNEQFF
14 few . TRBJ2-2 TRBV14 TGTGCCAGCAGCCCGTTTTTAAACACCGGGGAGCTGTTTTTT CASSPFLNTGELFF
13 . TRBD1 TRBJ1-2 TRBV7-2 TGTGCCAGCAGTCCCGGACAGGGGGAAGGCTACACCTTC CASSPGQGEGYTF
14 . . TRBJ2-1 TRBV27 TGTGCCAGCAGTGCAATAGCTCCCCGCAATGAGCAGTTCTTC CASSAIAPRNEQFF
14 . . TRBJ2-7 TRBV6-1 TGTGCCAGCAGTGACCAAAAGGGGGCCTACGAGCAGTACTTC CASSDQKGAYEQYF
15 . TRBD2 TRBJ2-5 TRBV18 TGTGCCAGCTCACGGCCCGGGGGGACTCCAGAGACCCAGTACTTC CASSRPGGTPETQYF
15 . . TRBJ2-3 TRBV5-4 TGTGCCAGCAGCCGCGGCGGGGGCCACACAGATACGCAGTATTTT CASSRGGGHTDTQYF
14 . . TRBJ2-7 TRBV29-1 TGCAGCGTTGAAGACAGGGGTGCGAGCTACGAGCAGTACTTC CSVEDRGASYEQYF
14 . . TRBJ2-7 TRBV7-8 TGTGCCAGCAGCTTGGGGCAGTCTCCCTACGAGCAGTACTTC CASSLGQSPYEQYF
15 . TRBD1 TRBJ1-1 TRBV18 TGTGCCAGCTCAAACAAGGGACAGGGAAGGGCTGAAGCTTTCTTT CASSNKGQGRAEAFF
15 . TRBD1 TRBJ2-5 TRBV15 TGTGCCACCAGCAGAGAAAGGACAGGGGGAGAGACCCAGTACTTC CATSRERTGGETQYF
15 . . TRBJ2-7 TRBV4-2 TGTGCCAGCAGCCAAGAGGGGGGATCATCCTACGAGCAGTACTTC CASSQEGGSSYEQYF
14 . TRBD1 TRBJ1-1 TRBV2 TGTGCCAGCAGTGACTGGGCAGGGGGCGCCTGGGCTTTCTTT CASSDWAGGAWAFF
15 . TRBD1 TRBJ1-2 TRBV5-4 TGTGCCAGCAGCTTGGGACAGGGGCCTAACTATGGCTACACCTTC CASSLGQGPNYGYTF
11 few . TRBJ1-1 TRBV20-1 TGCAGTGCTATCCAGAACACTGAAGCTTTCTTT CSAIQNTEAFF
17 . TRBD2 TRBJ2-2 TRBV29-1 TGCAGCGTTGGGGGACTAGCGGGAGGGCCGGGCACCGGGGAGCTGTTTTTT CSVGGLAGGPGTGELFF
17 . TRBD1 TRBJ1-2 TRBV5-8 TGTGCCAGCAGCTTGGTAACAGGGGGCCCCCACCGTTATGGCTACACCTTC CASSLVTGGPHRYGYTF
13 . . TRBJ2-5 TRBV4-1 TGCGCCAGCAGCCAATGGCGGGGAGAGACCCAGTACTTC CASSQWRGETQYF
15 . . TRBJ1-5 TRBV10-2 TGCGCCAGCAGTGAAGCGGGGGGCGGGGACCAGCCCCAGCATTTT CASSEAGGGDQPQHF
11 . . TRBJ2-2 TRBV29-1 TGCAGCGTTGGACAAACCGGGGAGCTGTTTTTT CSVGQTGELFF
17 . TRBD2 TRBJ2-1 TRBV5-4 TGTGCCAGCAGACTGATGGTGGCGGGGGGCGATTACAATGAGCAGTTCTTC CASRLMVAGGDYNEQFF
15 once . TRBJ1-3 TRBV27 TGTGCCAGCAGTTTACGGGCGGGTGAGGGAAACACCATATATTTT CASSLRAGEGNTIYF
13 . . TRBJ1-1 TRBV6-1 TGTGCCAGTAGGACAGAGATGAACACTGAAGCTTTCTTT CASRTEMNTEAFF
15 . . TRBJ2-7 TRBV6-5 TGTGCCAGCAGTTACAGCACGCTCGGTGGCTACGAGCAGTACTTC CASSYSTLGGYEQYF
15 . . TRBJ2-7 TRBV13 TGTGCCAGCAGGGGGATGGAGGGGGGGCCTTACGAGCAGTACTTC CASRGMEGGPYEQYF
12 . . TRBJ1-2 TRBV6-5 TGTGCCAGCACCGAGGGGGTGCATGGCTACACCTTC CASTEGVHGYTF
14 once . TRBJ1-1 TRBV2 TGTGCCAGCAGAGCAGGGCAGGCTGCGACTGAAGCTTTCTTT CASRAGQAATEAFF
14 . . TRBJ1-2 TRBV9 TGTGCCAGCAGCCCCGGGCCCTCGGGAAGCGGCTACACCTTC CASSPGPSGSGYTF
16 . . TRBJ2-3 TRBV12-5 TGTGCTAGTGGTTTGTTTAGCGGATCCCACACAGATACGCAGTATTTT CASGLFSGSHTDTQYF
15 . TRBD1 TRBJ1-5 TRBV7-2 TGTGCCAGCAGCTTAGAGGACAGGGTAGGGCAGCCCCAGCATTTT CASSLEDRVGQPQHF
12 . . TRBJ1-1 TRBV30 TGTGCCTGGAGGGCCCGAAACACTGAAGCTTTCTTT CAWRARNTEAFF
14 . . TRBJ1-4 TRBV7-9 TGTGCCAGCAGCTTAGCTTCCAGTAATGAAAAACTGTTTTTT CASSLASSNEKLFF
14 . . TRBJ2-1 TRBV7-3 TGTGCCAGCAGCCCCCGAGGAGCGCCCAATGAGCAGTTCTTC CASSPRGAPNEQFF
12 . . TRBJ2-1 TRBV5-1 TGCGCCAGCAGCCCCCCGGGAACTAGTATGTTCTTC CASSPPGTSMFF
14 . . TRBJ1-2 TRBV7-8 TGTGCCAGCAGCCCGGTTATGGTTAACTATGGCTACACCTTC CASSPVMVNYGYTF
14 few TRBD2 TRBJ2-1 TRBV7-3 TGTGCCAGCAGCTCGGGGGGGCGGTTAGATGAGCAGTTCTTC CASSSGGRLDEQFF
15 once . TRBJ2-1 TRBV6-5 TGTGCCAGCATGGGCAGTCTGGGCTCCTACAATGAGCAGTTCTTC CASMGSLGSYNEQFF
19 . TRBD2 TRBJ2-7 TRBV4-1 TGCGCCAGCAGCCAAGTTGGAGGACTAGCGGGAGGTTACCCCTACGAGCAGTACTTC CASSQVGGLAGGYPYEQYF
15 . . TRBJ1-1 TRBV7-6 TGTGCCAGCAGCTTATATGCAGGGTCGATCACTGAAGCTTTCTTT CASSLYAGSITEAFF
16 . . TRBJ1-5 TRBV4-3 TGCGCCAGCAGCCAAGATCCAGGAGGTAGCAATCAGCCCCAGCATTTT CASSQDPGGSNQPQHF
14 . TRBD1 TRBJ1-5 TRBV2 TGTGCCAGCAGAGGGGACAGCCGCAATCAGCCCCAGCATTTT CASRGDSRNQPQHF
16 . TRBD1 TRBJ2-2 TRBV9 TGTGCCAGCAGCCTCCCCCAGGGGGCGCTTACCGGGGAGCTGTTTTTT CASSLPQGALTGELFF
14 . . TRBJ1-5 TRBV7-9 TGTGCCAGCAGCTGGACAGATAGCAATCAGCCCCAGCATTTT CASSWTDSNQPQHF
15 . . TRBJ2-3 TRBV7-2 TGTGCCAGCAGCTTAGGGCCGTCTAGCACAGATACGCAGTATTTT CASSLGPSSTDTQYF
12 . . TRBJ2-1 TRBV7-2 TGTGCCAGCAGCTTAGCCCTTGATGAGCAGTTCTTC CASSLALDEQFF
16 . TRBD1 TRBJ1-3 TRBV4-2 TGTGCCAGCAGCCAGTCAGGGGGAACCTCTGGAAACACCATATATTTT CASSQSGGTSGNTIYF
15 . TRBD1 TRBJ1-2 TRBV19 TGTGCCAGTAGTCAACCGGGACAGGCTATCGATGGCTACACCTTC CASSQPGQAIDGYTF
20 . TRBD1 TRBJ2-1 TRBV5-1 TGCGCCAGCAGCCCTTATCTCCTCTCTGCCGGGACAGGGGAGTGGAATGAGCAGTTCTTC CASSPYLLSAGTGEWNEQFF
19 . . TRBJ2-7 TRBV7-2 TGTGCCAGCAGCTTAAGACCTGTCGACAGCGGCGGGGTACCCTACGAGCAGTACTTC CASSLRPVDSGGVPYEQYF
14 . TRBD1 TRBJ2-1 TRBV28 TGTGCCAGCAGGTTCGGGACAGCCAACAATGAGCAGTTCTTC CASRFGTANNEQFF
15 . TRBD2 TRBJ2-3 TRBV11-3 TGTGCCAGCAGCCGTTTCGGGGGGGCCTCAGATACGCAGTATTTT CASSRFGGASDTQYF
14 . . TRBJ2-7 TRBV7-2 TGTGCCAGCAGCTCACAAGCGGTAACCTACGAGCAGTACTTC CASSSQAVTYEQYF
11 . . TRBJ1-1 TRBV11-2 TGTGCCAGCAGCAACTACAGGGAAGCTTTCTTT CASSNYREAFF
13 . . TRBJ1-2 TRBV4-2 TGTGCCAGCAGCTCTCGGGTTAACTATGGCTACACCTTC CASSSRVNYGYTF
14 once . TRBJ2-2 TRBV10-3 TGTGCCGGCCAGGGACAAATAAACACCGGGGAGCTGTTTTTT CAGQGQINTGELFF
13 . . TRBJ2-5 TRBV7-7 TGTGCTAGCAGCTTAGCGCTGAGAGAGACCCAGTACTTC CASSLALRETQYF